This TCR beta chain was identified during a study of early T cells in non-severe SARS-CoV-2 infection. The wider study: Chains were unpaired, as sequencing was done on bulk RNA from unsorted whole blood.

This clonotype has only a few counts. The antigen remains unidentified. The study, taken as a whole, reports: Private and CD4 specificities were missed by VDJdb matching, which favored anti-spike CD8 responses.

Individual cDNA molecules were tagged with unique molecular identifiers, the study reported. TCRdb passed the 5' RACE reads through MiXCR, listing each CDR3 protein once. The sample has tens of thousands of distinct CDR3 sequences, less than 11% seen once; the top ten hold roughly 4.5%. What was sequenced was whole blood. This receptor was identified in an adult who was a healthcare worker with PCR-confirmed SARS-CoV-2 infection or an uninfected control (not recorded which).

The CDR3 DNA reads TGTGCCAGCAGCTTAGCGGCCGGGAGGGCCGGGAGCAGGGGCGGGGAGCTGTTTTTT. Its translation is CASSLAAGRAGSRGGELFF. V usage is TRBV7-8 and J usage is TRBJ2-2; 8 nucleotides agree with TRBD2. The CDR3 totals 19 residues. J was trimmed by 7 bases and V by 0 bases; bases with no gene match: 16. Germline CDR1 SGHVS, CDR2 FQNEAQ.